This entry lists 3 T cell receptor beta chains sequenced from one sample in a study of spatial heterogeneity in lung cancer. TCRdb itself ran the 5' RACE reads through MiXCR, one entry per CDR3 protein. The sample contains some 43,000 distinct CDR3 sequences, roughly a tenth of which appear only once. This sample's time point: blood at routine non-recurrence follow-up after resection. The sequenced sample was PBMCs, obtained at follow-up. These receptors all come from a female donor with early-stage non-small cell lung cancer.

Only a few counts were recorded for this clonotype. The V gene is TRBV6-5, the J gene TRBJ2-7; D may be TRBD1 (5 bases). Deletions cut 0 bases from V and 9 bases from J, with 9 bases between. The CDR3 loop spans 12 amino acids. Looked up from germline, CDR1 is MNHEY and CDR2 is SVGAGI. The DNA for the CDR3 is TGTGCCAGCAGTTACTCTGGGGCAACGCAGTACTTC. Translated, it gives CASSYSGATQYF.

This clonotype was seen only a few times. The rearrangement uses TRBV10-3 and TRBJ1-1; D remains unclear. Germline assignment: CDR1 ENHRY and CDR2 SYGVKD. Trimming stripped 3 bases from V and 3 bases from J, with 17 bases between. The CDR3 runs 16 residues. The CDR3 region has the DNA TGTGCCATCAGTGACATTGTGGCAGGAGGGTACACTGAAGCTTTCTTT. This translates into CAISDIVAGGYTEAFF.

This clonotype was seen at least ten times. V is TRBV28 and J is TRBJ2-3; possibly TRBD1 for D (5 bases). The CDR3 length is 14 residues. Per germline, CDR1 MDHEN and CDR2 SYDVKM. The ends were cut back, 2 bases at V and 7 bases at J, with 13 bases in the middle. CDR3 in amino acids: CASSLGARGYTQYF. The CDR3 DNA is TGTGCCAGCAGTTTAGGGGCTAGGGGATATACGCAGTATTTT.